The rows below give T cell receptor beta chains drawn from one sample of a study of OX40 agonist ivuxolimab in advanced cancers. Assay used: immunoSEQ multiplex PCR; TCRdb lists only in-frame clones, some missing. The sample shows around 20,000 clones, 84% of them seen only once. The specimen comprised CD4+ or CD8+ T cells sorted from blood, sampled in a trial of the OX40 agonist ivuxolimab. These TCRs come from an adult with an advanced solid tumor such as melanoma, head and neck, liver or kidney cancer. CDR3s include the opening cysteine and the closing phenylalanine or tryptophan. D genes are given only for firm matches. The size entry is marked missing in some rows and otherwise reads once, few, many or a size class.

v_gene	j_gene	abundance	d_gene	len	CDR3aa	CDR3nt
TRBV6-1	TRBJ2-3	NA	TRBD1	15	CASSGGTASTDTQYF	TGTGCCAGCAGTGGGGGGACAGCTAGCACAGATACGCAGTATTTT
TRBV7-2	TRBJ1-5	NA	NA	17	CASSLKEGNWGNQPQHF	TGTGCCAGCAGCTTAAAGGAAGGGAATTGGGGCAATCAGCCCCAGCATTTT
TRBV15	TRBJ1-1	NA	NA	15	CATSRGSTTNTEAFF	TGTGCCACCAGCAGAGGGTCCACAACGAACACTGAAGCTTTCTTT
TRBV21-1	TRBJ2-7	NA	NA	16	CASSRGRGLRSYEQYF	TGTGCCAGCAGCAGGGGTAGGGGGCTGAGATCCTACGAGCAGTACTTC
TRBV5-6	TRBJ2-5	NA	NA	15	CASSPTGRYQETQYF	TGTGCCAGCAGCCCCACAGGGCGGTACCAAGAGACCCAGTACTTC
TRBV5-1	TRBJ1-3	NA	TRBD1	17	CASSGQGGAISGNTIYF	TGCGCCAGCAGCGGACAGGGGGGTGCCATCTCTGGAAACACCATATATTTT
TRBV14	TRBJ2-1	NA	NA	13	CASSPLGGGRQFF	TGTGCCAGCAGCCCCTTGGGCGGAGGTCGTCAGTTCTTC
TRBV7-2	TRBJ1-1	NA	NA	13	CASSWQGYTEAFF	TGTGCCAGCAGCTGGCAGGGGTACACTGAAGCTTTCTTT
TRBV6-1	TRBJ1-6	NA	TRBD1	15	CASSPRQGDNSPLHF	TGTGCCAGCAGTCCAAGACAGGGTGATAATTCACCCCTCCACTTT
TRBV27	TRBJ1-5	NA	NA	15	CASSPRDDPSVPQHF	TGTGCCAGCAGTCCCCGGGACGATCCATCGGTGCCCCAGCATTTT
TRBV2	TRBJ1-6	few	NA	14	CASSELGGRSPLHF	TGTGCCAGCAGTGAACTGGGGGGGCGGTCACCCCTCCACTTT
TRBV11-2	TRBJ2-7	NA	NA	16	CASSSANAGSAYEQYF	TGTGCCAGCAGCTCGGCGAATGCAGGGAGCGCGTACGAGCAGTACTTC
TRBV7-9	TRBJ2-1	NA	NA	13	CASSFFPLDEQFF	TGTGCCAGCAGCTTTTTCCCTCTCGATGAGCAGTTCTTC
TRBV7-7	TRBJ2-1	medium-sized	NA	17	CASSLAGGGSSYNEQFF	TGTGCCAGCAGCTTAGCAGGGGGCGGGAGCTCCTACAATGAGCAGTTCTTC
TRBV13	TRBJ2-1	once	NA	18	CASRLNRAEARTYNEQFF	TGTGCCAGCAGGCTAAACAGGGCAGAAGCCCGTACCTACAATGAGCAGTTCTTC
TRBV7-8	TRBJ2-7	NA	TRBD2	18	CASREFGEGLADSYEQYF	TGTGCCAGCAGGGAATTTGGGGAGGGACTAGCGGATTCCTACGAGCAGTACTTC
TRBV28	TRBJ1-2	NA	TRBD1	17	CASSSPDRGRANYGYTF	TGTGCCAGCAGTTCCCCGGACAGGGGGCGGGCTAACTATGGCTACACCTTC
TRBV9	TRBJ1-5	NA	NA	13	CASSRKVEGAQHF	TGTGCCAGCTCGCGTAAAGTAGAAGGGGCCCAGCATTTT
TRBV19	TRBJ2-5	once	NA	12	CASSTGVETQYF	TGTGCCAGTAGTACAGGGGTGGAGACCCAGTACTTC
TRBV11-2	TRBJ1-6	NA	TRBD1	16	CASSLVPGGLGSPLHF	TGTGCCAGCAGCTTAGTTCCAGGGGGCTTAGGCTCACCCCTCCACTTT
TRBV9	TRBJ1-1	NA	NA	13	CASSVGGISKAFF	TGTGCCAGCAGCGTAGGAGGGATTTCGAAAGCTTTCTTT
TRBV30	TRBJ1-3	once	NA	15	CAWSRDSGSGNTIYF	TGTGCCTGGAGTAGGGACTCGGGCTCTGGAAACACCATATATTTT
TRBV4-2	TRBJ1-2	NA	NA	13	CASSQVVSYGYTF	TGTGCCAGCAGCCAAGTCGTCAGCTATGGCTACACCTTC
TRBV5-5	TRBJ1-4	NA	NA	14	CASSLGTNNEKLFF	TGTGCCAGCAGCTTAGGGACGAATAATGAAAAACTGTTTTTT
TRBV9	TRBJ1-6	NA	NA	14	CASSQQGVGSPLHF	TGTGCCAGCAGCCAACAGGGTGTGGGTTCACCCCTCCACTTT
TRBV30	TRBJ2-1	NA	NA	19	CACLHGTGESGRSYNEQFF	TGTGCCTGCCTACATGGGACAGGGGAAAGCGGGAGGTCCTACAATGAGCAGTTCTTC
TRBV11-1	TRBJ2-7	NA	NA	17	CASSPTPRDFYGYEQYF	TGTGCCAGCAGCCCTACCCCCCGCGACTTCTACGGATACGAGCAGTACTTC
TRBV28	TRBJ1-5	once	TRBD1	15	CASSLPTGVNQPQHF	TGTGCCAGCAGTTTACCGACAGGGGTCAATCAGCCCCAGCATTTT
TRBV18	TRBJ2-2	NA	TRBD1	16	CASSPRSGGYTGELFF	TGTGCCAGCTCACCACGTTCAGGGGGCTACACCGGGGAGCTGTTTTTT
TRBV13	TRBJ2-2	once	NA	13	CASSAGLTGELFF	TGTGCCAGCAGCGCCGGGCTGACTGGGGAGCTGTTTTTT
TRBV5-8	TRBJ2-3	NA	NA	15	CASSLGPSGTDTQYF	TGTGCCAGCAGCTTGGGACCTTCGGGAACAGATACGCAGTATTTT
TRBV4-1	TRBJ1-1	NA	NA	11	CASSHSTEAFF	TGCGCCAGCAGCCACTCCACTGAAGCTTTCTTT
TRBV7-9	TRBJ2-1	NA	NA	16	CASSSTGAASYNEQFF	TGTGCCAGCAGTAGTACCGGGGCTGCCTCCTACAATGAGCAGTTCTTC
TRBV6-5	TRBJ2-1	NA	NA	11	CASSRGSEQFF	TGTGCCAGCAGTCGGGGAAGTGAGCAGTTCTTC
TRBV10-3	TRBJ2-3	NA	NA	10	CAISAGTVQF	TGTGCCATCAGTGCCGGTACGGTTCAGTTT
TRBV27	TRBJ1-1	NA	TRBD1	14	CASSRDRVTTEAFF	TGTGCCAGCAGTCGGGACAGGGTCACCACTGAAGCTTTCTTT
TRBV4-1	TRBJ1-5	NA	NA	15	CASSLGPGGNQPQHF	TGCGCCAGCTCACTAGGCCCCGGAGGTAATCAGCCCCAGCATTTT
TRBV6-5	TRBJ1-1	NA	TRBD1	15	CASLIGDRWNTEAFF	TGTGCCAGCCTTATAGGGGACAGGTGGAACACTGAAGCTTTCTTT
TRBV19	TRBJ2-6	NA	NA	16	CASSWGQASGANVLTF	TGTGCCAGTAGCTGGGGGCAGGCTTCTGGGGCCAACGTCCTGACTTTC
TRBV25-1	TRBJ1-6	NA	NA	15	CASSEFAGAVSPLHF	TGTGCCAGCAGTGAATTTGCTGGGGCGGTTTCACCCCTCCACTTT